This TCR beta chain stems from a study of blood T cell repertoires in COVID-19. Study at large: There were acute and convalescent COVID-19 samples, and they came from the United States, Italy and Spain. Sources were T cells, B-cell-depleted T cells, or PBMCs; the material itself was cDNA or gDNA.

Original processing methods: Counts of nucleated cells, estimated from reference gene primer amplification, were obtained. Generated by immunoSEQ multiplex PCR, the TCRdb table keeps only in-frame clones and is missing some. From that table come the V and J calls and clone size; the DNA was used to work out D and trimming. The table lists nearly 100,000 clones, roughly 84% of them singletons. V lost 0 bases and J 11 bases, leaving 7 bases between the germline ends. CDR3 length: 11 residues. Germline loops: CDR1 MNHEY, CDR2 SVGAGI. In its sample, this clone was seen a few times. The V and J genes are TRBV6-5 and TRBJ1-1; no clear D. The sample comprised peripheral blood. The sequence was obtained from a woman in her sixties with acute or convalescent COVID-19. The CDR3, as DNA: TGTGCCAGCAGTTACTCGAACTTGGCTTTCTTT. Translated: CASSYSNLAFF.